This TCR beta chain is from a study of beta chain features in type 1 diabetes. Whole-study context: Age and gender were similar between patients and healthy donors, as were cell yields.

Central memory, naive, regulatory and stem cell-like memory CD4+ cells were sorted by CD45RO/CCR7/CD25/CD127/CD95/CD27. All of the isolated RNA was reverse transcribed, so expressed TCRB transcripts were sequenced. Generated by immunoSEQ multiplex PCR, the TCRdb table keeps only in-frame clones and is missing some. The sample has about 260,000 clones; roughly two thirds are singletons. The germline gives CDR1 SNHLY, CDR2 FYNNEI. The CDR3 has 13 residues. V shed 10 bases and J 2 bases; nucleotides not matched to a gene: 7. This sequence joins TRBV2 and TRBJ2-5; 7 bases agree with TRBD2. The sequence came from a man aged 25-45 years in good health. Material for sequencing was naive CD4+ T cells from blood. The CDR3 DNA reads TGTGCCACCGGACTAGGAGGGCAAGAGACCCAGTACTTC. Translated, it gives CATGLGGQETQYF.